Following are 17 T cell receptor beta chains from one sample sequenced in a study of T cells expressing NK-cell markers. TCRdb re-called the 5' RACE reads, yielding one record per CDR3 amino acid sequence without DNA. This sample's clone table lists hundreds of thousands of distinct CDR3 sequences. Sequences were obtained from blood T cells: a sorted CD56 or NKG2C T cell subset, CD4+ or CD8+ T cells, or bulk PBMC T cells (not recorded which). Source of these receptors: a woman aged 18 to 69 in good health.

The J gene is TRBJ2-3, the V gene TRBV12-3 or TRBV12-4; TCRdb outputs TRBD2, but without DNA this stays unchecked. This CDR3 is built from 16 residues. CDR3 loop: CASSQSGAGGTDTQYF.

This chain joins TRBV24-1 and TRBJ2-2. There are 15 residues in the CDR3. Germline-derived CDR1 and CDR2 are KGHDR and SFDVKD. The CDR3 sequence is CATSDLQGNTGELFF.

This chain's CDR3 is CSTGGRGTEAFF. The V gene is TRBV20-1, the J gene TRBJ1-1; as DNA is missing, the TRBD1 call by TCRdb cannot be tested. CDR1 and CDR2 (germline): DFQATT, SNEGSKA (reference sequence). The CDR3 is 12 residues long.

The V gene is TRBV10-1, the J gene TRBJ2-4. This CDR3 comprises 14 residues. CDR1 is WNHNN, CDR2 SYGVQD, per germline (reference sequence). The CDR3 here is CASSAAVAKNIQYF.

This chain links TRBV5-5 with TRBJ2-7. From germline, CDR1 is SGHKS and CDR2 YYEKEE (reference sequence). The CDR3 is 14 residues long. CDR3: CASGSGRVAYEQYF.

The chain carries TRBV20-1 and TRBJ2-1. The CDR3 has 13 residues. Germline V gene sequence: CDR1 DFQATT, CDR2 SNEGSKA (reference sequence). This chain's CDR3 is CSARDPNGNEQFF.

The genes are TRBV20-1 and TRBJ2-7; without DNA, the TCRdb call of TRBD2 cannot be checked. From germline, CDR1 is DFQATT and CDR2 SNEGSKA (reference sequence). CDR3 size: 16 residues. CDR3 residues: CSARDTGGRGTYEQYF.

The chain joins TRBV10-3 to TRBJ2-5; TCRdb gives TRBD1 as the D gene, but with no DNA this cannot be confirmed. The CDR3 has 14 residues. CDR1 and CDR2 (germline): ENHRY, SYGVKD. This CDR3 reads CAIMASPAQETQYF.

V gene TRBV24-1 combines with J gene TRBJ1-2; the D gene TCRdb calls, TRBD1, cannot be checked with no DNA. The V gene's germline CDR1 is KGHDR and CDR2 SFDVKD. This CDR3 contains 13 residues. The chain's CDR3 is CATSDWGDYGYTF.

The chain combines TRBV6-5 with TRBJ1-2. In germline, CDR1 is MNHEY, CDR2 SVGAGI. This CDR3 region has 12 residues. CDR3 in amino acids: CASSYSRGGYTF.

The rearrangement links TRBV12-3 or TRBV12-4 to TRBJ2-7; TCRdb indicates TRBD1, and absent DNA this call remains unverified. The CDR3 length is 15 residues. CDR3 loop: CASSPLGGVNYEQYF.

The J gene is TRBJ2-1, the V gene TRBV19; TCRdb lists TRBD1, though no DNA is available to test this call. There are 15 residues in the CDR3. From germline, CDR1 is LNHDA and CDR2 SQIVND (reference sequence). This CDR3 reads CATKSRAGGLNEQFF. The variable domain in full, with the rest retrieved from reference TRBV19 and TRBJ2-1, is DGGITQSPKYLFRKEGQNVTLSCEQNLNHDAMYWYRQDPGQGLRLIYYSQIVNDFQKGDIAEGYSVSREKKESFPLTVTSAQKNPTAFYLCATKSRAGGLNEQFFGPGTRLTVL.

V usage is TRBV7-3 and J usage is TRBJ2-3; the D call of TRBD2 rests on TCRdb alone, since no DNA is present to check it. This CDR3 spans 17 amino acids. The germline CDR1 and CDR2 sequences are SGHTA and FQGTGA. CDR3 in amino acids: CASSLIPAGGLSDTQYF.

The chain has TRBV27 and TRBJ1-1; there is no DNA to check the TCRdb D call of TRBD1. Germline values: CDR1 MNHEY, CDR2 SMNVEV (reference sequence). The CDR3 length is 12 residues. This CDR3 reads CASSGATGEAFF.

J is TRBJ2-2 and V is TRBV5-4. Germline CDR1 and CDR2: SGHNT and YYREEE (reference sequence). The CDR3 loop spans 15 amino acids. The CDR3 protein is CASSATSTYTGELFF.

The V call is TRBV29-1, the J call TRBJ2-3; lacking DNA, the TRBD2 call made by TCRdb goes unchecked. The V gene's germline CDR1 is SQVTM and CDR2 ANQGSEA. CDR3 size: 15 residues. The CDR3 reads CSAATAGHLTDTQYF.

The V gene is TRBV4-2, the J gene TRBJ2-1. Germline CDR1 LGHNA, CDR2 YNFKEQ. The CDR3 is 15 residues long. CDR3 protein: CASSSEHQGRNEQFF.